This TCR beta chain was sequenced in a study of CD8 T cells in ankylosing spondylitis. Findings of the study overall: Both synovial fluid and blood in reactive arthritis had previously been reported to carry some motif variants. Those disease-linked clones were CD8+; they were also relatively rare in peripheral blood. Reportedly, significant enrichment of disease-linked clones occurred in matched ankylosing spondylitis synovial fluid. In ankylosing spondylitis blood, a motif of several highly homologous TCR beta variants appeared characteristic.

J was trimmed by 6 bases and V by 4 bases; bases with no gene match: 10. The CDR3 covers 15 residues. The germline V gene has CDR1 SGDLS and CDR2 YYNGEE. The TCR beta libraries were generated through quantitative 5'-RACE incorporating molecular barcodes. One entry per CDR3 protein, called by TCRdb with MiXCR from the 5' RACE reads. The data show about 340,000 distinct CDR3 sequences, 8% seen once. The table lists this clonotype with a few counts. Its antigen is not identified. The gene calls are TRBV9 and TRBJ2-3, with 8 nucleotides matching TRBD2. Sequencing was performed on blood, either unsorted or a sorted T cell fraction (not recorded which). The clonotype originates from a male donor with ankylosing spondylitis. CDR3 sequence: CASSIRTSSHDTQYF. Written as DNA, the CDR3 is TGTGCCAGCAGCATCAGGACTAGCTCACATGATACGCAGTATTTT.